This TCR beta chain was documented in a study of shared clonotypes between healthy human individuals. Division of CD4+ cells produced a CD45RA+ naive subset and a CD45RA-negative memory subset. Trimming took 2 bases from V and 1 from J; bases not matched to a gene: 4. The CDR3 is 16 residues long. Germline CDR1 and CDR2: SGHNT and YYREEE (reference sequence). Some clones are missing from TCRdb's copy, which holds only in-frame ones; the method was immunoSEQ multiplex PCR. Among about 1.5 million clones, about 96% were seen once, and the ten largest hold approximately 1%. Material: naive CD4+ T cells sorted from blood. The subset here: CD45RA+ positively selected. The clonotype was recovered from a man aged 25-40 years in good health. This rearrangement joins TRBV5-4 to TRBJ2-2; 8 positions agree with TRBD1. The CDR3 DNA reads TGTGCCAGCAGCTTCGGGACAGGCAGGAACACCGGGGAGCTGTTTTTT. Protein product: CASSFGTGRNTGELFF.